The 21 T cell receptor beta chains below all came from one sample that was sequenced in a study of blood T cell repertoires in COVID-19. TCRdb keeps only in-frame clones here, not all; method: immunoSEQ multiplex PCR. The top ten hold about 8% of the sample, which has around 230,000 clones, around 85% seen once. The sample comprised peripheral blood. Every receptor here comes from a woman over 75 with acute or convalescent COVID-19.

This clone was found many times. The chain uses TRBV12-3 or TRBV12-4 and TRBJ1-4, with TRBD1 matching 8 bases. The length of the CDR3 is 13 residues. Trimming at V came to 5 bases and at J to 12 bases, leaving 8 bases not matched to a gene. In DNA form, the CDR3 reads TGTGCCAGCAGTATATCCGACAGGGGAGAACTGTTTTTT. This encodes CASSISDRGELFF.

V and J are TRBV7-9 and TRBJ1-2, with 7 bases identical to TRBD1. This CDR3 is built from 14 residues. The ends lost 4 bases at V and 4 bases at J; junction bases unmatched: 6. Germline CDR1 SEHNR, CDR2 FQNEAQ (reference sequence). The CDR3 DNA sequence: TGTGCCAGCAGCTCTTCCGGGACAGCCTATGGCTACACCTTC. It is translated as CASSSSGTAYGYTF.

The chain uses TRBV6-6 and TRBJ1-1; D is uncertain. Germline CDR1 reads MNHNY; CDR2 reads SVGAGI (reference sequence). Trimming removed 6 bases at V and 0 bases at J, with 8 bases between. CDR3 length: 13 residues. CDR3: CASSLRVNTEAFF. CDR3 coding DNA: TGTGCCAGCAGCCTCCGGGTGAACACTGAAGCTTTCTTT.

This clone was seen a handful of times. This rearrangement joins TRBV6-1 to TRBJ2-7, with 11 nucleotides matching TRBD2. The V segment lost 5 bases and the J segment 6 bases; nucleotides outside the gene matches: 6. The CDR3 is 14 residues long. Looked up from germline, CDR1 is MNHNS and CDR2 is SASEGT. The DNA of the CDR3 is TGTGCCAGCAGTCCGACCGGGACTAGCGGCGAGCAGTACTTC. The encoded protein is CASSPTGTSGEQYF.

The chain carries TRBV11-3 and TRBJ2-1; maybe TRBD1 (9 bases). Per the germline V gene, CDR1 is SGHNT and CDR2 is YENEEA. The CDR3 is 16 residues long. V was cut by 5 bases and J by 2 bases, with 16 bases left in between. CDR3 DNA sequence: TGTGCCAGCAGCGCGGGGGGACAGGGAACCTACAATGAGCAGTTCTTC. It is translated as CASSAGGQGTYNEQFF.

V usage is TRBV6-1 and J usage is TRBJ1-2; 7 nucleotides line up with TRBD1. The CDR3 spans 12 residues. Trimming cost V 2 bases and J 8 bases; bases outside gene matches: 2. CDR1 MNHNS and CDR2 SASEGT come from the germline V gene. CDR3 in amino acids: CASSENRGGYTF. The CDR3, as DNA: TGTGCCAGCAGTGAAAACAGGGGCGGCTACACCTTC.

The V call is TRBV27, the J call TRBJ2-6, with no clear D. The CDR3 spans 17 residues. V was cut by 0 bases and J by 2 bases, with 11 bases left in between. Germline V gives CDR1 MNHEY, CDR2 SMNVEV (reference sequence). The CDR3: CASSLSLVPPGANVLTF. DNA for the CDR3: TGTGCCAGCAGTTTATCCTTAGTTCCCCCTGGGGCCAACGTCCTGACTTTC.

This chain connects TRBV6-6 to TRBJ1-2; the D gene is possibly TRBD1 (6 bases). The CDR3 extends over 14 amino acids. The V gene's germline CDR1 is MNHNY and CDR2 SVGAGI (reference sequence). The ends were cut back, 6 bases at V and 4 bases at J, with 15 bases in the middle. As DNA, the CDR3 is TGTGCCAGCAGCGGGGGGCAGGGGAGCTATGGCTACACCTTC. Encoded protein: CASSGGQGSYGYTF.

CDR3 amino acids: CASSYLSGRRGGYTF. The DNA for the CDR3 is TGTGCCAGCAGTTACCTTTCTGGCCGCCGAGGGGGCTACACCTTC. This chain uses TRBV6-5 with TRBJ1-2, with D unresolved. Germline V lookup: CDR1 MNHEY, CDR2 SVGAGI. With 2 bases removed from V and 8 bases from J, the gap between germline ends came to 18 bases. The CDR3 is 15 amino acids.

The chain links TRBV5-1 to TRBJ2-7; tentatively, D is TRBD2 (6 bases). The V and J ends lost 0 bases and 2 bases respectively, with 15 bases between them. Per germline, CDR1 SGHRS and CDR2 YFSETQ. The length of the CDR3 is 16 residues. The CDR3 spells CASSLALIGGTYEQYF. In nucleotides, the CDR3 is TGCGCCAGCAGCTTGGCCCTAATCGGGGGAACCTACGAGCAGTACTTC.

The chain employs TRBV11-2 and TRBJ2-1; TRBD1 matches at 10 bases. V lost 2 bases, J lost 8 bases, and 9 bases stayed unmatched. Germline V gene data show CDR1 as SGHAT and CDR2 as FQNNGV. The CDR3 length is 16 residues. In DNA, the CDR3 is TGTGCCAGCAGCTTAAATCTGGGACAGGGGCTAGATGAGCAGTTCTTC. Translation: CASSLNLGQGLDEQFF.

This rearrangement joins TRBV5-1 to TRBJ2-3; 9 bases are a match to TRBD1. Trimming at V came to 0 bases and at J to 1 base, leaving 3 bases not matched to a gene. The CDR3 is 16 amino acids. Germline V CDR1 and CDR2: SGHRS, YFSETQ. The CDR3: CASSLDRGLGTDTQYF. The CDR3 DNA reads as TGCGCCAGCAGCTTGGACAGGGGGCTTGGCACAGATACGCAGTATTTT.

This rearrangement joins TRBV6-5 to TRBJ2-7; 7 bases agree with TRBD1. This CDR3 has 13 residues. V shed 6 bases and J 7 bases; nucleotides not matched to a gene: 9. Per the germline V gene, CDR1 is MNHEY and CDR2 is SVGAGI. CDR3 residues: CASSGRSTGEQYF. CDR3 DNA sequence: TGTGCCAGCAGCGGAAGATCGACAGGGGAGCAGTACTTC.

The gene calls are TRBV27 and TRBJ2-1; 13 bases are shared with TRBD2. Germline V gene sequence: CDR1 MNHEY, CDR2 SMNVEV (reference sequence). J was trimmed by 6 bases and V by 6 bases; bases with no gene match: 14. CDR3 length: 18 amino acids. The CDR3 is CASSRRDLGLAGSNEQFF. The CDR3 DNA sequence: TGTGCCAGCAGCCGGAGGGATCTGGGACTAGCGGGATCCAATGAGCAGTTCTTC.

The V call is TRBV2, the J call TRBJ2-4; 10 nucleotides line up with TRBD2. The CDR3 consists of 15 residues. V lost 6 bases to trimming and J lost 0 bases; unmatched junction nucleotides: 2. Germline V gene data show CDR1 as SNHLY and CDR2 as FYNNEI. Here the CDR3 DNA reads TGTGCCAGCAGCGGACTAGCGGTAGCCAAAAACATTCAGTACTTC. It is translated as CASSGLAVAKNIQYF.

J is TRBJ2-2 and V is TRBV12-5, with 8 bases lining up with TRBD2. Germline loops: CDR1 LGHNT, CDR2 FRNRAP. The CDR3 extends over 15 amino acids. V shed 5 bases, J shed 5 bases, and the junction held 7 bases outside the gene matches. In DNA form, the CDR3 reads TGTGCTAGTGGTCCCTCGGGGGGGCTAACCGGGGAGCTGTTTTTT. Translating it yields CASGPSGGLTGELFF.

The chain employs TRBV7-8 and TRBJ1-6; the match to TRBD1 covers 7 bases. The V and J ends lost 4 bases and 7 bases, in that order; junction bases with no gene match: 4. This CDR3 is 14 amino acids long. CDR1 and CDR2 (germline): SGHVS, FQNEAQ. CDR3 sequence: CASSSRQGNSPLHF. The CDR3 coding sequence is TGTGCCAGCAGCTCGCGACAGGGAAATTCACCCCTCCACTTT.

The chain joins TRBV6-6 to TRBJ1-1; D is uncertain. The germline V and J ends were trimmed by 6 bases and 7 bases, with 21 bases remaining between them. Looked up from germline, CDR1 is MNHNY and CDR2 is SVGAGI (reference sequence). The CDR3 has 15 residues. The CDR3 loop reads CASSYPAGREDEAFF. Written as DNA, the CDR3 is TGTGCCAGCAGCTACCCTGCAGGCCGGGAGGATGAAGCTTTCTTT.

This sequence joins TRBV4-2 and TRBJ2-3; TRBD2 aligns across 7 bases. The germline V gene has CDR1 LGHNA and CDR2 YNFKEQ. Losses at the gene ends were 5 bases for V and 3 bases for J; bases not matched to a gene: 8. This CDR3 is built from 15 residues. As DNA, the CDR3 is TGTGCCAGCAGCAAAGGGGAGGGGAGAACAGATACGCAGTATTTT. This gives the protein CASSKGEGRTDTQYF.

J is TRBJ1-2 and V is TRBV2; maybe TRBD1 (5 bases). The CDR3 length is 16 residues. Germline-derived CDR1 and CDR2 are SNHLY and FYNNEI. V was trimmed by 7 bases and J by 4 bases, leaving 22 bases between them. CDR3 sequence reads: CASTLWGGADGYGYTF. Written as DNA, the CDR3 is TGTGCCAGCACCCTGTGGGGGGGTGCGGACGGCTATGGCTACACCTTC.

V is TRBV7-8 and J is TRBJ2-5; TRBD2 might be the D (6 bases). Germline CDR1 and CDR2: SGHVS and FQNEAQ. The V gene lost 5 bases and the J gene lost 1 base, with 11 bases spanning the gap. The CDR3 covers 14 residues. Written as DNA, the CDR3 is TGTGCCAGCAGCCGCCCCGGGGGCCAAGAGACCCAGTACTTC. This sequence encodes CASSRPGGQETQYF.